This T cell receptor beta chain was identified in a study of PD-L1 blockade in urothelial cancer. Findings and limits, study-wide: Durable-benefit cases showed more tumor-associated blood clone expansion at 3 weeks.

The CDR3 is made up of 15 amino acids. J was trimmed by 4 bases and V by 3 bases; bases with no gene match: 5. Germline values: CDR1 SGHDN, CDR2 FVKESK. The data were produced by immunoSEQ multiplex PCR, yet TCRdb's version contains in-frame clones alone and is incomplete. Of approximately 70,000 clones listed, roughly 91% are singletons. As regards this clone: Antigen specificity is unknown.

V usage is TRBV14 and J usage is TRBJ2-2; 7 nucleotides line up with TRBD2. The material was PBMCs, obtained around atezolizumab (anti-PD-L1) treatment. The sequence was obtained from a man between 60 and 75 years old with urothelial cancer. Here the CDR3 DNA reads TGTGCCAGCAGCCAGGAGCGGGGCAGCACCGGGGAGCTGTTTTTT. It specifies CASSQERGSTGELFF.